The clone carrying this TCR beta chain was observed a few times. Its specificity is not known. A J-beta primer mix and a sample-barcoded 5' primer were used in a second PCR of about 7 to 12 cycles. MiXCR, applied by TCRdb to the 5' RACE reads, yields one record per CDR3 protein. This sample yields around 1,800,000 distinct CDR3 sequences, of which 35% to 50% are seen a single time; 23% belongs to the top ten. This sample was included in a study of blood T cells in healthy people across ages. Overall study findings and caveats: Age brought a roughly linear fall in TCR beta diversity measured per million T cells.

This CDR3 is built from 13 residues. The ends were cut back, 4 bases at V and 5 bases at J, with 13 bases in the middle. Germline CDR1 SGDLS, CDR2 YYNGEE. The sequenced sample consisted of blood. The clonotype originates from a human donor in good health. The J gene is TRBJ2-7, the V gene TRBV9, with D possibly called TRBD1 or TRBD2 (6 bases each). DNA of the CDR3: TGTGCCAGCAGCCCCGAAGGGGGGAACGAGCAGTACTTC. Protein sequence: CASSPEGGNEQYF.